A single sample is the source of the 30 T cell receptor beta chains below, sequenced in a study of cytomegalovirus exposure and HLA in healthy donors. Primers for the PCR totalled 60 Vbeta and 13 Jbeta. The repertoire was sequenced with immunoSEQ multiplex PCR; TCRdb's copy has only in-frame clones and lacks some. The data hold roughly 80,000 clones, with around three quarters observed a single time. The sample comprised PBMCs. Receptors originate from a man aged 40-55 years in good health and CMV-seronegative.

V is TRBV2 and J is TRBJ1-4; tentatively, D is TRBD1 (6 bases). Germline V lookup: CDR1 SNHLY, CDR2 FYNNEI. The CDR3 extends over 14 amino acids. Between the trimmed V and J ends, which lost 5 bases and 8 bases, there was a span of 15 bases. The CDR3 is CASSWDMAPEKLFF. Written as DNA, the CDR3 is TGTGCCAGCAGTTGGGACATGGCACCGGAAAAACTGTTTTTT. The variable domain in full, completed from reference TRBV2 and TRBJ1-4, reads EPEVTQTPSHQVTQMGQEVILRCVPISNHLYFYWYRQILGQKVEFLVSFYNNEISEKSEIFDDQFSVERPDGSNFTLKIRSTKLEDSAMYFCASSWDMAPEKLFFGSGTQLSVL.

This clone was counted between two and nine times. The V gene is TRBV2, the J gene TRBJ2-7; maybe TRBD2 (6 bases). The germline CDR1 and CDR2 sequences are SNHLY and FYNNEI. The CDR3 extends over 15 amino acids. Trimming shortened V by 1 base and J by 2 bases, and 12 bases separated the two germline ends. The CDR3 nucleotides read TGTGCCAGCAGTGAAGGTGTTAGCGGAGCCTACGAGCAGTACTTC. It translates to CASSEGVSGAYEQYF.

Here the CDR3 DNA reads TGTGCCAGCAGCTTAGGACAGGGGTTGGACAATGAGCAGTTCTTC. It translates to CASSLGQGLDNEQFF. The chain carries TRBV7-9 and TRBJ2-1, with 8 positions matching TRBD1. This CDR3 spans 15 amino acids. Per germline, CDR1 SEHNR and CDR2 FQNEAQ (reference sequence). J was trimmed by 5 bases and V by 1 base; bases with no gene match: 4.

The J gene is TRBJ2-5, the V gene TRBV6-6; 10 bases agree with TRBD2. Germline V CDR1 and CDR2: MNHNY, SVGAGI (reference sequence). The CDR3 covers 16 residues. V shed 4 bases and J 5 bases; nucleotides not matched to a gene: 10. The CDR3 sequence: CASSFVRTSGGETQYF. As DNA, the CDR3 is TGTGCCAGCAGTTTCGTTCGGACTAGCGGAGGGGAGACCCAGTACTTC.

The rearrangement links TRBV20-1 to TRBJ2-4; 7 bases line up with TRBD2. J lost 14 bases, V lost 3 bases, and 7 bases had no gene match. The CDR3 loop spans 11 amino acids. Germline CDR1 and CDR2: DFQATT and SNEGSKA (reference sequence). The CDR3 bases are TGCAGTGCTAGTGGGAGGGCAAAGAAGTACTTC. This codes for CSASGRAKKYF.

This clone was observed a few times. V usage is TRBV7-8 and J usage is TRBJ2-7, with a tentative D call TRBD2 (7 bases). The CDR3 has 16 residues. The V end was cut by 2 bases, the J end by 3 bases, with 17 bases between. Germline V CDR1 and CDR2: SGHVS, FQNEAQ. The chain's CDR3 is CASSLRGRGGYYEQYF. For the CDR3, the DNA is TGTGCCAGCAGCTTACGAGGCAGGGGAGGGTACTACGAGCAGTACTTC.

This clone was observed a handful of times. The V and J genes are TRBV4-2 and TRBJ2-2; no definite D call. Germline CDR1 reads LGHNA; CDR2 reads YNFKEQ. The germline V and J ends were trimmed by 3 bases and 7 bases, with 9 bases remaining between them. The CDR3 is made up of 13 amino acids. CDR3 DNA sequence: TGTGCCAGCAGCCACCCGGTAGTCGGGGAGCTGTTTTTT. It yields the protein CASSHPVVGELFF.

The rearrangement joins TRBV5-1 to TRBJ1-1; 7 nucleotides agree with TRBD1. Trimming took 0 bases from V and 4 from J; bases not matched to a gene: 12. CDR1 SGHRS and CDR2 YFSETQ come from the germline V gene. The CDR3 is 17 residues long. The CDR3 DNA reads TGCGCCAGCAGCTTGGCCGTGCGTTTACAGGGGACCACTGAAGCTTTCTTT. Translating it yields CASSLAVRLQGTTEAFF. Complete variable domain (other parts from reference TRBV5-1 and TRBJ1-1): KAGVTQTPRYLIKTRGQQVTLSCSPISGHRSVSWYQQTPGQGLQFLFEYFSETQRNKGNFPGRFSGRQFSNSRSEMNVSTLELGDSALYLCASSLAVRLQGTTEAFFGQGTRLTVV.

V is TRBV6-1 and J is TRBJ1-5, with TRBD1 matching over 10 bases. Germline CDR1 and CDR2: MNHNS and SASEGT. V was clipped by 5 bases and J by 5 bases; unmatched bases: 6. There are 15 residues in the CDR3. The CDR3 here is CASSRPGQGYQPQHF. CDR3 bases: TGTGCCAGCAGTCGTCCGGGACAGGGGTATCAGCCCCAGCATTTT.

This chain joins TRBV6-5 and TRBJ1-4; D is unresolved. V dropped 4 bases and J dropped 3 bases, with 15 bases sitting between them. This CDR3 has 16 residues. The V gene's germline CDR1 is MNHEY and CDR2 SVGAGI. The CDR3, as DNA: TGTGCCAGCAGTTCTCAAAGGAGGGAACCTAATGAAAAACTGTTTTTT. Its translation is CASSSQRREPNEKLFF.

The V gene is TRBV5-6, the J gene TRBJ2-7, with 7 bases that match TRBD2. Trimming took 3 bases from V and 5 from J; bases not matched to a gene: 11. The length of the CDR3 is 15 residues. The germline gives CDR1 SGHDT, CDR2 YYEEEE. DNA of the CDR3: TGTGCCAGCAGCTCCCTATTTTGGGGGGGTCACGAGCAGTACTTC. Encoded protein: CASSSLFWGGHEQYF.

In this sample, this clone turned up once. Compared with germline, one end of the junction differs, possibly owing to a read error. The chain is built from TRBV7-9 and TRBJ1-2, with D perhaps matching TRBD1 (5 bases). Germline V gene data show CDR1 as SEHNR and CDR2 as FQNEAQ (reference sequence). CDR3 length: 12 amino acids. The CDR3 DNA follows: TGTTCCAGCAGCTTTATGGAGGGGGGCTACACCTTC. Translating gives CSSSFMEGGYTF.

V usage is TRBV19 and J usage is TRBJ1-6, with a possible D match to TRBD1 (6 bases). CDR1 and CDR2 (germline): LNHDA, SQIVND (reference sequence). The CDR3 totals 13 residues. The V end was cut by 9 bases, the J end by 4 bases, with 10 bases between. The CDR3 DNA reads as TGTGCCAGCGGACAGCCTTATAATTCACCCCTCCACTTT. It codes for CASGQPYNSPLHF.

This chain joins TRBV11-2 and TRBJ2-7, with 9 bases that match TRBD1. The V gene end was trimmed by 5 bases and the J gene end by 6 bases; junction bases not matched to a gene: 8. The CDR3 runs to 14 residues. Per the germline V gene, CDR1 is SGHAT and CDR2 is FQNNGV. The CDR3 here is CASSRPGTGLEQYF. For the CDR3, the DNA is TGTGCCAGCAGCCGTCCCGGGACAGGGCTCGAGCAGTACTTC.

This chain uses TRBV7-2 with TRBJ2-2; TRBD1 agrees at 7 bases. The V gene's germline CDR1 is SGHTA and CDR2 FQGNSA. V trimming: 1 base; J trimming: 4 bases; junction bases outside the gene matches: 9. The CDR3 sequence is 17 residues long. CDR3 DNA: TGTGCCAGCAGCTTAGTTCGAACAGGGGTTGGCACCGGGGAGCTGTTTTTT. Its protein product is CASSLVRTGVGTGELFF.

This clone was recorded only once. This chain links TRBV4-2 with TRBJ2-5; 9 nucleotides line up with TRBD2. The ends lost 5 bases at V and 7 bases at J; junction bases unmatched: 17. The CDR3 runs 17 residues. The germline gives CDR1 LGHNA, CDR2 YNFKEQ. The CDR3 region has the DNA TGTGCCAGCAGCTCGCAGACTAGCGGACTCGGGTTGGGGACCCAGTACTTC. This sequence encodes CASSSQTSGLGLGTQYF.

This clone was counted between two and nine times. The chain recombines TRBV6-5 with TRBJ1-1; D might be TRBD1 (5 bases). Germline V gene lookup returns CDR1 MNHEY and CDR2 SVGAGI. The germline V and J ends were trimmed by 5 bases and 4 bases, with 17 bases remaining between them. The CDR3 loop spans 15 amino acids. The CDR3: CASSIPLGGGTEAFF. In nucleotides, the CDR3 is TGTGCCAGCAGTATACCACTCGGGGGTGGCACTGAAGCTTTCTTT.

This clone showed up just once. The V and J genes are TRBV19 and TRBJ2-5; 11 nucleotides agree with TRBD2. The CDR3 length is 15 residues. Germline lookup yields CDR1 LNHDA and CDR2 SQIVND (reference sequence). V shed 4 bases and J 4 bases; nucleotides not matched to a gene: 5. The CDR3 coding sequence is TGTGCCAGTAGTAGCCTAGCGGGGGGCGCAGAGACCCAGTACTTC. This gives the protein CASSSLAGGAETQYF.

This clone turned up a few times. The gene calls are TRBV19 and TRBJ1-5; 8 nucleotides line up with TRBD1. The trim removed 1 base at V and 6 bases at J, leaving 5 bases unmatched. The CDR3 runs to 15 residues. Germline CDR1 reads LNHDA; CDR2 reads SQIVND (reference sequence). CDR3 sequence reads: CASSIVGQGVQPQHF. The CDR3 DNA reads TGTGCCAGTAGTATAGTAGGACAGGGTGTTCAGCCCCAGCATTTT. The whole variable domain, filled in from reference TRBV19 and TRBJ1-5, reads DGGITQSPKYLFRKEGQNVTLSCEQNLNHDAMYWYRQDPGQGLRLIYYSQIVNDFQKGDIAEGYSVSREKKESFPLTVTSAQKNPTAFYLCASSIVGQGVQPQHFGDGTRLSIL.

This clone was seen only once. The CDR3 DNA follows: TGCAGCGTTGTAGCGCGGTACTCCTACGAGCAGTACTTC. It codes for CSVVARYSYEQYF. The genes are TRBV29-1 and TRBJ2-7, with a tentative D call TRBD2 (5 bases). Deletions cut 4 bases from V and 0 bases from J, with 10 bases between. CDR3 length equals 13 residues. Per germline, CDR1 SQVTM and CDR2 ANQGSEA.

The gene calls are TRBV11-3 and TRBJ1-6; D remains ambiguous. Deletions cut 5 bases from V and 5 bases from J, with 4 bases between. CDR3 length: 12 residues. Per germline, CDR1 SGHNT and CDR2 YENEEA. The CDR3 region is CASSEDNSPLHF. The CDR3 DNA follows: TGTGCCAGCAGCGAGGATAATTCACCCCTCCACTTT.

The chain recombines TRBV13 with TRBJ2-3; 10 nucleotides align to TRBD2. Germline V gene sequence: CDR1 PRHDT, CDR2 FYEKMQ (reference sequence). V dropped 5 bases and J dropped 1; count of bases not matched to a gene: 6. This CDR3 is built from 16 residues. Here the CDR3 reads CASSIPAGGGTDTQYF. CDR3 DNA sequence: TGTGCCAGCAGCATCCCAGCGGGGGGGGGCACAGATACGCAGTATTTT.

The V and J genes are TRBV10-1 and TRBJ2-3; a possible D gene is TRBD1 (5 bases). Germline CDR1 and CDR2: WNHNN and SYGVQD (reference sequence). The CDR3 is made up of 15 amino acids. Trimming left V 4 bases short and J 4 bases short, with 15 bases between. CDR3 protein: CASSGGLGPADTQYF. The DNA for the CDR3 is TGCGCCAGCAGTGGAGGATTGGGGCCGGCAGATACGCAGTATTTT.

The chain carries TRBV11-3 and TRBJ1-1; 9 bases match TRBD1. Germline values: CDR1 SGHNT, CDR2 YENEEA. V lost 5 bases and J lost 0; bases outside the gene matches: 4. The CDR3 is made up of 15 amino acids. The DNA for the CDR3 is TGTGCCAGCAGCCCCGGGACAGGGATGAACACTGAAGCTTTCTTT. Translation gives CASSPGTGMNTEAFF.

This clone was counted only a few times. The chain combines TRBV7-3 with TRBJ2-7; TRBD1 might be the D (6 bases). V was cut by 0 bases and J by 1 base, with 16 bases left in between. This CDR3 has 17 residues. Germline V CDR1 and CDR2: SGHTA, FQGTGA. For the CDR3, the DNA is TGTGCCAGCAGCTTAACGGGGCCAGGGGCGGGTTCCTACGAGCAGTACTTC. Translated, it gives CASSLTGPGAGSYEQYF.

The rearrangement links TRBV28 to TRBJ2-5; TRBD1 agrees at 8 bases. The germline V gene encodes CDR1 MDHEN and CDR2 SYDVKM. The V and J ends lost 5 bases and 5 bases, in that order; junction bases with no gene match: 7. The CDR3 loop spans 14 amino acids. CDR3 sequence reads: CASSLQGAWETQYF. DNA of the CDR3: TGTGCCAGCAGTCTGCAGGGGGCATGGGAGACCCAGTACTTC.

The V gene is TRBV30, the J gene TRBJ1-1; D not resolved. This CDR3 is built from 14 residues. CDR1 is GTSNPN and CDR2 is SVGIG in the germline V gene (reference sequence). With 0 bases removed from V and 1 base from J, the gap between germline ends came to 9 bases. CDR3 bases: TGTGCCTGGAGTGTGTGGTCCGGGAACACTGAAGCTTTCTTT. Residues: CAWSVWSGNTEAFF.

The gene calls are TRBV2 and TRBJ1-6; 7 bases agree with TRBD1. Germline-derived CDR1 and CDR2 are SNHLY and FYNNEI. Trimming took 10 bases from V and 14 from J; bases not matched to a gene: 17. This CDR3 comprises 14 residues. CDR3 sequence: CATTTGSIPPSLHF. CDR3 in DNA: TGTGCCACCACGACAGGGTCGATCCCCCCATCCCTCCACTTT.

This chain connects TRBV7-2 to TRBJ2-7; D gene unclear. From germline, CDR1 is SGHTA and CDR2 FQGNSA. The V end was cut by 1 base, the J end by 4 bases, with 8 bases between. The CDR3 length is 13 residues. CDR3 protein: CASSLVARYEQYF. For the CDR3, the DNA is TGTGCCAGCAGCTTAGTGGCCCGATACGAGCAGTACTTC.

The V gene is TRBV18, the J gene TRBJ1-1; weak D call: TRBD1 (5 bases). Trimming cost V 1 base and J 0 bases, with 12 bases left between them. In germline, CDR1 is KGHSH, CDR2 LQKENI. The CDR3 sequence is 16 residues long. CDR3 sequence reads: CASSPLPPGLNTEAFF. CDR3 in DNA: TGTGCCAGCTCACCACTTCCCCCAGGGCTGAACACTGAAGCTTTCTTT.